A single sample is the source of the 6 T cell receptor beta chains below, sequenced in a study of blood T cell repertoires in COVID-19. Profiling relied on immunoSEQ multiplex PCR, and the TCRdb table lists in-frame clones only, not all of them. The sample holds about 100,000 clones, roughly 89% seen once. Sample: peripheral blood. These receptors came from a man between 65 and 85 years old with acute or convalescent COVID-19.

The chain is built from TRBV21-1 and TRBJ2-7; the table's D gene call, TRBD2, was not cross checked with the DNA. TRBV21-1 is a known pseudogene. This CDR3 has 13 amino acids. CDR3 protein: CASTNSGTYEQYF. The CDR3 DNA reads TGTGCCAGCACCAATAGCGGGACCTACGAGCAGTACTTC.

V is TRBV19 and J is TRBJ1-5, with a possible D match to TRBD1 (6 bases). Per the germline V gene, CDR1 is LNHDA and CDR2 is SQIVND (reference sequence). V shed 9 bases and J shed 4 bases, with 16 bases lying between them. The CDR3 contains 14 residues. The CDR3 sequence is CASLRGAGNQPQHF. DNA of the CDR3: TGTGCCAGCCTCAGGGGAGCCGGTAATCAGCCCCAGCATTTT.

The gene calls are TRBV30 and TRBJ1-2, with no clear D. Trimming took 0 bases from V and 6 from J, leaving 5 bases between them. CDR3 size: 11 residues. Per the germline V gene, CDR1 is GTSNPN and CDR2 is SVGIG (reference sequence). The CDR3 is CAWSVFNGYTF. As DNA, the CDR3 is TGTGCCTGGAGTGTCTTTAATGGCTACACCTTC. Full variable domain (missing parts from reference TRBV30 and TRBJ1-2): SQTIHQWPATLVQPVGSPLSLECTVEGTSNPNLYWYRQAAGRGLQLLFYSVGIGQISSEVPQNLSASRPQDRQFILSSKKLLLSDSGFYLCAWSVFNGYTFGSGTRLTVV.

The CDR3: CASSPSTSGNTGELFF. In DNA form, the CDR3 reads TGCGCCAGCAGCCCTTCTACTAGCGGAAACACCGGGGAGCTGTTTTTT. The chain joins TRBV5-1 to TRBJ2-2, with 8 positions matching TRBD2. V lost 4 bases to trimming and J lost 2 bases; unmatched junction nucleotides: 7. CDR3 length: 16 amino acids. CDR1 and CDR2 (germline): SGHRS, YFSETQ.

This chain joins TRBV19 and TRBJ1-3; TRBD1 might be the D (6 bases). Trimming took off 6 bases at V and 2 bases at J, with 11 bases between the two ends. Germline assignment: CDR1 LNHDA and CDR2 SQIVND (reference sequence). The CDR3 covers 14 residues. CDR3 region: CASSPTGTGNTIYF. CDR3 nucleotides: TGTGCCAGTAGCCCGACAGGAACTGGAAACACCATATATTTT. The whole variable domain, filled in from reference TRBV19 and TRBJ1-3, reads DGGITQSPKYLFRKEGQNVTLSCEQNLNHDAMYWYRQDPGQGLRLIYYSQIVNDFQKGDIAEGYSVSREKKESFPLTVTSAQKNPTAFYLCASSPTGTGNTIYFGEGSWLTVV.

The CDR3 here is CASTPGHLMNTEAFF. CDR3 DNA: TGTGCCAGCACCCCGGGACACCTTATGAACACTGAAGCTTTCTTT. The chain has TRBV6-5 and TRBJ1-1, with a weak D call TRBD1 (6 bases). Trimming left V 7 bases short and J 0 bases short, with 15 bases between. In germline, CDR1 is MNHEY, CDR2 SVGAGI. The CDR3 is made up of 15 amino acids.